The sequence of this T cell receptor beta chain was determined in a study of T cell responses to AZD1222 COVID-19 vaccine. The CDR3 is made up of 19 amino acids. V shed 3 bases and J shed 5 bases, with 28 bases lying between them. Germline-derived CDR1 and CDR2 are SGHAT and FQNNGV. The table came from immunoSEQ multiplex PCR; TCRdb's copy has only in-frame clones and leaves some out. The data contain 75,000 to 95,000 clones, 90% of them singletons. This clonotype was obtained from an adult in good health. The chain combines TRBV11-2 with TRBJ1-2; no clear D. Specimen: peripheral blood, collected on day 0 of AZD1222 vaccination. CDR3: CASSLDETRLIGRAYGYTF. The CDR3 DNA follows: TGTGCCAGCAGCTTGGACGAGACGAGGTTAATCGGGCGGGCATATGGCTACACCTTC.